This TCR beta chain derives from a study of post-analysis software for immune sequencing data. Study-wide background: Recorded subtypes: relapsing-remitting, secondary progressive, progressive-relapsing; some patients unannotated. Study results and caveats: F-measure co-clustering was strong for batch-matched samples. Controls showed lower frequencies than patients for several TRBV segments, and TRBV5-6, TRBV5-1 and TRBV20-1 were among these.

This clonotype was counted at least ten times. Its target is not known. Unique molecular identifiers tagged the TCR beta cDNA libraries. Each CDR3 protein is one row after TCRdb ran MiXCR on the PCR reads. Altogether around 200,000 distinct CDR3 sequences are present, over 25% being singletons, with the ten largest covering 3.4%. Germline V gives CDR1 LGHDT, CDR2 YNNKEL (reference sequence). With V trimmed by 1 base and J by 4 bases, 7 bases remained unmatched. There are 15 residues in the CDR3. Sequenced material: blood. V is TRBV3-1 and J is TRBJ2-7; 7 nucleotides line up with TRBD2. The sequence derives from a girl aged 2-17 years with multiple sclerosis. The CDR3 here is CASSQVGGSGYEQYF. CDR3 bases: TGTGCCAGCAGCCAAGTCGGTGGTAGCGGGTACGAGCAGTACTTC.